Listed below are T cell receptor beta chains from one sample, sequenced in a study of T-cell reconstitution after alpha-beta-depleted transplantation in children. Using its own MiXCR run on the PCR reads, TCRdb lists one record per CDR3 protein. Found here are hundreds of thousands of distinct CDR3 sequences, under 15% of them singletons; the top ten hold about 5%. The source material was PBMCs from the stem cell graft donor, sampled from the stem cell graft. All receptors derive from a human donor who donated a stem cell graft to a child with combined immunodeficiency. CDR3s include the opening cysteine and the closing phenylalanine or tryptophan. The D gene is left open where the match is weak. Only part of the rows carry a size: once, few, many, or a class if the clone is expanded.

CDR3 length: 14; D gene: TRBD1; clone size: -; V gene: TRBV30; J gene: TRBJ2-7; CDR3 DNA: TGTGCCTGGAGTACTACTGGGACAGGAAACGAGCAGTACTTC; CDR3 protein: CAWSTTGTGNEQYF
CDR3 length: 16; D gene: -; clone size: many; V gene: TRBV5-8; J gene: TRBJ2-5; CDR3 DNA: TGTGCCAGCAGCTCCCTACGTTCCTGGGGGCAAGAGACCCAGTACTTC; CDR3 protein: CASSSLRSWGQETQYF
CDR3 length: 17; D gene: TRBD1; clone size: many; V gene: TRBV11-2; J gene: TRBJ2-3; CDR3 DNA: TGTGCCAGCAGCTTAGGGGGACAGGGGGCCAGCACAGATACGCAGTATTTT; CDR3 protein: CASSLGGQGASTDTQYF
CDR3 length: 16; D gene: TRBD2; clone size: -; V gene: TRBV6-2/TRBV6-3; J gene: TRBJ2-3; CDR3 DNA: TGTGCCAGGGGGTTCGGGAGGGCCCTCGTGAGAGATACGCAGTATTTT; CDR3 protein: CARGFGRALVRDTQYF
CDR3 length: 14; D gene: -; clone size: -; V gene: TRBV6-1; J gene: TRBJ2-2; CDR3 DNA: TGTGCCAGCACCCTGACGGCGAACACCGGGGAGCTGTTTTTT; CDR3 protein: CASTLTANTGELFF
CDR3 length: 13; D gene: -; clone size: -; V gene: TRBV18; J gene: TRBJ2-3; CDR3 DNA: TGTGCCAGCTCACCAGACCTCTCGAATACGCAGTATTTT; CDR3 protein: CASSPDLSNTQYF
CDR3 length: 17; D gene: -; clone size: few; V gene: TRBV12-3/TRBV12-4; J gene: TRBJ1-2; CDR3 DNA: TGTGCCAGCAGTTTAGTCCCTACAGGGTTCGGAGACTATGGCTACACCTTC; CDR3 protein: CASSLVPTGFGDYGYTF
CDR3 length: 16; D gene: TRBD1; clone size: -; V gene: TRBV7-2; J gene: TRBJ1-5; CDR3 DNA: TGTGCCAGCAGCATAAACGGACAGGGGGCATATCAGCCCCAGCATTTT; CDR3 protein: CASSINGQGAYQPQHF
CDR3 length: 15; D gene: TRBD1; clone size: -; V gene: TRBV20-1; J gene: TRBJ1-5; CDR3 DNA: TGCAGTGCTAGATATTTAGGGACAGGGAATCAGCCCCAGCATTTT; CDR3 protein: CSARYLGTGNQPQHF
CDR3 length: 13; D gene: -; clone size: few; V gene: TRBV4-3; J gene: TRBJ2-3; CDR3 DNA: TGCGCCAGCAGCCAAGATTTTGGGGGTACGCAGTATTTT; CDR3 protein: CASSQDFGGTQYF
CDR3 length: 14; D gene: -; clone size: many; V gene: TRBV7-3; J gene: TRBJ2-3; CDR3 DNA: TGTGCCAGCAGCTTGGGCCGGGAGTCAGATACGCAGTATTTT; CDR3 protein: CASSLGRESDTQYF
CDR3 length: 14; D gene: -; clone size: -; V gene: TRBV12-3/TRBV12-4; J gene: TRBJ2-7; CDR3 DNA: TGTGCCAGCAGCGCAACAGGGAGCTCCTACGAGCAGTACTTC; CDR3 protein: CASSATGSSYEQYF
CDR3 length: 12; D gene: -; clone size: -; V gene: TRBV29-1; J gene: TRBJ2-7; CDR3 DNA: TGCAGCGCCATTTCCACAGGTTACGAGCAGTACTTC; CDR3 protein: CSAISTGYEQYF
CDR3 length: 13; D gene: -; clone size: few; V gene: TRBV12-3/TRBV12-4; J gene: TRBJ1-1; CDR3 DNA: TGTGCCAGCAGCCCTCGGGTAAGCACTGAAGCTTTCTTT; CDR3 protein: CASSPRVSTEAFF
CDR3 length: 16; D gene: -; clone size: few; V gene: TRBV12-3/TRBV12-4; J gene: TRBJ1-6; CDR3 DNA: TGTGCCAGCAGTTTAGTAGGGCTTGGTGATAATTCACCCCTCCACTTT; CDR3 protein: CASSLVGLGDNSPLHF
CDR3 length: 15; D gene: -; clone size: few; V gene: TRBV3-1; J gene: TRBJ1-1; CDR3 DNA: TGTGCCAGCAGCCAAGGGATAGGATGGGGCACTGAAGCTTTCTTT; CDR3 protein: CASSQGIGWGTEAFF
CDR3 length: 14; D gene: -; clone size: -; V gene: TRBV12-3/TRBV12-4; J gene: TRBJ2-1; CDR3 DNA: TGTGCCAGCAGTCCTATCGCATCCGACAATGAGCAGTTCTTC; CDR3 protein: CASSPIASDNEQFF
CDR3 length: 14; D gene: -; clone size: -; V gene: TRBV14; J gene: TRBJ2-5; CDR3 DNA: TGTGCCAGCAGCCAAGGACAGAGCCAAGAGACCCAGTACTTC; CDR3 protein: CASSQGQSQETQYF
CDR3 length: 14; D gene: -; clone size: many; V gene: TRBV6-4; J gene: TRBJ2-3; CDR3 DNA: TGTGCCAGCAGTAGCCGACCCAGCCCCGATACGCAGTATTTT; CDR3 protein: CASSSRPSPDTQYF
CDR3 length: 13; D gene: -; clone size: -; V gene: TRBV6-2/TRBV6-3; J gene: TRBJ2-5; CDR3 DNA: TGTGCCAGCAGTTTCGCGGATCAAGAGACCCAGTACTTC; CDR3 protein: CASSFADQETQYF
CDR3 length: 20; D gene: TRBD2; clone size: -; V gene: TRBV12-3/TRBV12-4; J gene: TRBJ2-3; CDR3 DNA: TGTGCCAGCAGTTTTATAGCGGGGGGATTTGTCTACAAAGCACAGATACCGCAGTATTTT; CDR3 protein: CASSFIAGGFVYKAQIPQYF
CDR3 length: 15; D gene: -; clone size: few; V gene: TRBV6-6; J gene: TRBJ2-5; CDR3 DNA: TGTGCCAGCAGTTACCCACGGGGGATACAAGAGACCCAGTACTTC; CDR3 protein: CASSYPRGIQETQYF
CDR3 length: 14; D gene: -; clone size: -; V gene: TRBV16; J gene: TRBJ2-1; CDR3 DNA: TGTGCCTGCAGCCCCTCCGCCCCCGGCAGAGATAAGTTCTTC; CDR3 protein: CACSPSAPGRDKFF
CDR3 length: 19; D gene: -; clone size: -; V gene: TRBV12-5; J gene: TRBJ2-1; CDR3 DNA: TGTGCTAGTGGTTTGGTCCGTCGTGGAGGCCTAGAGTTTTACAATGAGCAGTTCTTC; CDR3 protein: CASGLVRRGGLEFYNEQFF
CDR3 length: 15; D gene: TRBD1; clone size: -; V gene: TRBV12-3/TRBV12-4; J gene: TRBJ1-4; CDR3 DNA: TGTGCCAGCAGTTTACAGACAGGGGTTAATGAAAAACTGTTTTTT; CDR3 protein: CASSLQTGVNEKLFF
CDR3 length: 13; D gene: TRBD1; clone size: -; V gene: TRBV7-2; J gene: TRBJ2-1; CDR3 DNA: TGTGCCAGCAGCCTCTGGACAGGGCTAACCCAGTTCTTC; CDR3 protein: CASSLWTGLTQFF